This entry is about one T cell receptor (beta chain). The target antigen is unknown. This sample was taken from a study of T cell repertoires in cytomegalovirus infection. Study as a whole: HLA-B-restricted CMV epitopes that are well studied, plus recently identified HLA-C-restricted ones, were used by the study. Both a matching HLA type and CMV infection were indicated by public TCR beta signatures. Broader study findings: Using cumulative public TCR beta family frequency, the authors identified those who carried CMV together with the relevant HLA.

Per the germline V gene, CDR1 is MGHRA and CDR2 is YSYEKL. V was pared by 5 bases and J by 5 bases, with 11 bases of the junction left unmatched. The CDR3 loop spans 16 amino acids. TCRdb called the reads again in MiXCR, with one record for every CDR3 protein. The profile shows 900,000 to 950,000 distinct CDR3 sequences, roughly 31% of them singletons. The sample here was cultured CD8+ T cells from PBMCs, taken from culture after CMV antigen stimulation. The chain carries TRBV4-1 and TRBJ2-3; 9 bases match TRBD1. This clonotype was obtained from a human donor in good health (CMV status not recorded). Some clones in this sample may be carry-over from other donors' samples. The CDR3 coding sequence is TGCGCCAGCAGCGGTCCCGGGACAGGGTTCAGAGATACGCAGTATTTT. It specifies CASSGPGTGFRDTQYF.